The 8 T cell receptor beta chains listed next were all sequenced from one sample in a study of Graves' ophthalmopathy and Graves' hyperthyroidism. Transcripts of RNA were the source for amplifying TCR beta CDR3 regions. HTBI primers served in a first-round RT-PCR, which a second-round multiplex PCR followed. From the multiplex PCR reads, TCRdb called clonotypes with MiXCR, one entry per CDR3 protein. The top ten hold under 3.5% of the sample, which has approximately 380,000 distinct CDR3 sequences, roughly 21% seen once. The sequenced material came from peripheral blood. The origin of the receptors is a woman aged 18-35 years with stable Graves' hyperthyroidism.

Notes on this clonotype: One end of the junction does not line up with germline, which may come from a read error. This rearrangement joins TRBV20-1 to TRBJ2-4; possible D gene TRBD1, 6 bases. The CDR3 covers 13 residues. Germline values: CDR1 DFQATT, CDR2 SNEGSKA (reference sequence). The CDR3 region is CSARTGIAYIKYF. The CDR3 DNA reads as TGCAGTGCTAGAACAGGGATCGCATACATTAAGTACTTC.

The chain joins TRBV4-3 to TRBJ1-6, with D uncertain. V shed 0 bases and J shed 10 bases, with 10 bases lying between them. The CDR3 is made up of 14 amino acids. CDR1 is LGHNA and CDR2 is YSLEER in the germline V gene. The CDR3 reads CASSQDLLVSPLHF. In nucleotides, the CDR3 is TGCGCCAGCAGCCAAGATCTACTGGTCTCACCCCTCCACTTT.

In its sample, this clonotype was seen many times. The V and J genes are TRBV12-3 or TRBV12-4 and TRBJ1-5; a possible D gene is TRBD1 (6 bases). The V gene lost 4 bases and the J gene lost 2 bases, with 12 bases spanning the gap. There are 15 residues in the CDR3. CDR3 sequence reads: CASSSRDIGNQPQHF. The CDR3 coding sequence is TGTGCCAGCAGTTCAAGGGACATCGGCAATCAGCCCCAGCATTTT.

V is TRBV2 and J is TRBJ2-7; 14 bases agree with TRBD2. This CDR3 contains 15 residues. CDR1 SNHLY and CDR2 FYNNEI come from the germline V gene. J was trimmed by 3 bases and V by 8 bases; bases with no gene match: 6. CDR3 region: CASRWTSGGHYEQYF. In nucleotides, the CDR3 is TGTGCCAGCCGATGGACTAGCGGGGGGCACTACGAGCAGTACTTC. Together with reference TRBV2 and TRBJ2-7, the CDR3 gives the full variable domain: EPEVTQTPSHQVTQMGQEVILRCVPISNHLYFYWYRQILGQKVEFLVSFYNNEISEKSEIFDDQFSVERPDGSNFTLKIRSTKLEDSAMYFCASRWTSGGHYEQYFGPGTRLTVT.

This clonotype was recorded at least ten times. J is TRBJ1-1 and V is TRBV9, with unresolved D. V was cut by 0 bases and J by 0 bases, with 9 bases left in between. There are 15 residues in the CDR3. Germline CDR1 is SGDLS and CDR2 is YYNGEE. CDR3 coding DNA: TGTGCCAGCAGCGTAGCTGCATACATGAACACTGAAGCTTTCTTT. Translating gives CASSVAAYMNTEAFF.

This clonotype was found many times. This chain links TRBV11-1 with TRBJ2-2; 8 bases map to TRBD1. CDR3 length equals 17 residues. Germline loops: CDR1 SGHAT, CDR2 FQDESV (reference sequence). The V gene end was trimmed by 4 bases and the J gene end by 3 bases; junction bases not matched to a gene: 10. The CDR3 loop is CASSSHAGTGYTGELFF. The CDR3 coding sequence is TGTGCCAGCAGCTCTCACGCGGGGACAGGTTACACCGGGGAGCTGTTTTTT.

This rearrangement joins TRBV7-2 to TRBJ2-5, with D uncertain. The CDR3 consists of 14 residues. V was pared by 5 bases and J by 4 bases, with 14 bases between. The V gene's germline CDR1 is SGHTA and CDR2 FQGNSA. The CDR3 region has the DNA TGTGCCAGCAGCACTGTAGCATTTCGAGAGACCCAGTACTTC. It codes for CASSTVAFRETQYF.

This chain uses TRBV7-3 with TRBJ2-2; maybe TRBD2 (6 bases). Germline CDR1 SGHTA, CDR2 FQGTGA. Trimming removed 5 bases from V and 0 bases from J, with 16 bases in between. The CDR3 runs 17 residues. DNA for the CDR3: TGTGCCAGCAGCCACCGGGGGTACGCAGCGAACACCGGGGAGCTGTTTTTT. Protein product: CASSHRGYAANTGELFF.